Shown below are 31 T cell receptor beta chains from a single sample sequenced in a study of T cells in Graves' hyperthyroidism and ophthalmopathy. TCR beta CDR3 region amplification was performed from RNA transcripts. HTBI primers drove first-round RT-PCR of the TCR CDR3. Each CDR3 protein is one row after TCRdb ran MiXCR on the multiplex PCR reads. This sample has about 640,000 distinct CDR3 sequences, with more than 12% found just once. The sequencing sample was made of blood. These receptors came from a woman aged 45-65 years with Graves' ophthalmopathy.

This clonotype turned up a few times. CDR3 sequence (DNA): TGCTCTACCGGGAGATCGACCTACGAGCAGTACTTC. Encoded protein: CSTGRSTYEQYF. The rearrangement joins TRBV20-1 to TRBJ2-7, with D tentatively TRBD2 (6 bases). The germline gives CDR1 DFQATT, CDR2 SNEGSKA (reference sequence). CDR3 length: 12 residues.

This clonotype was observed at least ten times. The V call is TRBV12-3 or TRBV12-4, the J call TRBJ2-5; TRBD2 matches at 9 bases. There are 14 residues in the CDR3. J lost 5 bases, V lost 6 bases, and 7 bases had no gene match. The CDR3 loop is CASSVGGRVETQYF. The CDR3 nucleotides are TGTGCCAGCAGCGTGGGCGGGAGGGTGGAGACCCAGTACTTC.

This clonotype turned up a few times. CDR3 sequence (DNA): TGTGCCAGTAGTCCTAGCGGGAGCATTGAGCAGTTCTTC. It encodes CASSPSGSIEQFF. The chain joins TRBV19 to TRBJ2-1; 10 nucleotides agree with TRBD2. This CDR3 is built from 13 residues. CDR1 LNHDA and CDR2 SQIVND come from the germline V gene (reference sequence). Germline trimming cut 5 bases from V and 9 bases from J; bases unmatched to any gene: 4.

The CDR3 loop is CSAKGLTYEQYF. For the CDR3, the DNA is TGCAGTGCCAAGGGACTTACCTACGAGCAGTACTTC. The chain links TRBV20-1 to TRBJ2-7, with a possible D match to TRBD2 (6 bases). There are 12 residues in the CDR3. V lost 6 bases, J lost 2 bases, and 11 bases lay in between. Germline CDR1 reads DFQATT; CDR2 reads SNEGSKA (reference sequence).

This clonotype was picked up many times. The gene calls are TRBV2 and TRBJ2-5; 11 bases fit TRBD2. CDR1 SNHLY and CDR2 FYNNEI come from the germline V gene. The CDR3 runs 15 residues. V trimming: 4 bases; J trimming: 1 base; junction bases outside the gene matches: 2. The CDR3: CASSGTSGSQETQYF. The CDR3 bases are TGTGCCAGCAGTGGAACTAGCGGGAGCCAAGAGACCCAGTACTTC.

There are many counts of this clonotype. V usage is TRBV12-3 or TRBV12-4 and J usage is TRBJ2-1; TRBD2 agrees at 12 bases. The V and J ends lost 6 bases and 5 bases, in that order; junction bases with no gene match: 8. The CDR3 extends over 16 amino acids. The CDR3 sequence: CASSPRGLAGNNEQFF. In nucleotides, the CDR3 is TGTGCCAGCAGCCCCCGAGGACTAGCGGGAAACAATGAGCAGTTCTTC.

The V gene is TRBV28, the J gene TRBJ2-1, with a tentative D call TRBD2 (6 bases). Per the germline V gene, CDR1 is MDHEN and CDR2 is SYDVKM. The CDR3 totals 12 residues. Deletions cut 2 bases from V and 12 bases from J, with 11 bases between. The CDR3 sequence is CASSLRWRGQFF. The CDR3 nucleotides read TGTGCCAGCAGTTTAAGGTGGCGGGGGCAGTTCTTC.

The chain is built from TRBV12-3 or TRBV12-4 and TRBJ2-5; TRBD1 aligns across 10 bases. The CDR3 totals 15 residues. V dropped 6 bases and J dropped 5; count of bases not matched to a gene: 9. The CDR3 coding sequence is TGTGCCAGCAGCGGGGATGACAGGGGGCTCGAGACCCAGTACTTC. This sequence encodes CASSGDDRGLETQYF.

The chain joins TRBV4-3 to TRBJ2-1; TRBD2 is a possible D gene (6 bases). This CDR3 spans 12 amino acids. Deletions cut 4 bases from V and 8 bases from J, with 9 bases between. Germline CDR1 is LGHNA and CDR2 is YSLEER. The CDR3 loop is CASSPAGDEQFF. The CDR3 region has the DNA TGCGCCAGCAGCCCAGCGGGCGATGAGCAGTTCTTC.

The rearrangement joins TRBV19 to TRBJ1-5; the D is unclear. V lost 1 base and J lost 2, with 9 bases in between. This CDR3 has 15 amino acids. Germline CDR1 is LNHDA and CDR2 is SQIVND (reference sequence). The CDR3 DNA is TGTGCCAGTAGTATAGCCCGGGTTCGCAATCAGCCCCAGCATTTT. Encoded protein: CASSIARVRNQPQHF.

This sequence joins TRBV4-1 and TRBJ1-2; D may be TRBD1 (6 bases). The V end was cut by 2 bases, the J end by 7 bases, with 23 bases between. Germline CDR1 reads MGHRA; CDR2 reads YSYEKL. The CDR3 runs to 17 residues. CDR3 protein: CASSQSTPGQTYGGYTF. CDR3 in DNA: TGCGCCAGCAGCCAATCCACTCCGGGACAAACTTACGGTGGCTACACCTTC.

This clonotype was recorded many times. J is TRBJ2-5 and V is TRBV12-3 or TRBV12-4; a weak D match, TRBD1 (5 bases). V was shortened by 5 bases and J by 4 bases, with 11 bases between the two germline ends. This CDR3 is 13 amino acids long. CDR3 loop: CASSRQRLETQYF. In DNA, the CDR3 is TGTGCCAGCAGTCGACAGAGACTAGAGACCCAGTACTTC.

This clonotype appeared a few times. V is TRBV27 and J is TRBJ1-5; the D gene is possibly TRBD1 (6 bases). Germline CDR1 is MNHEY and CDR2 is SMNVEV (reference sequence). V lost 5 bases, J lost 7 bases, and 15 bases lay in between. The length of the CDR3 is 14 residues. CDR3 nucleotides: TGTGCCAGCAGTGACGACAGGACCAGACAGCCCCAGCATTTT. Translating it yields CASSDDRTRQPQHF.

This clonotype was counted at least ten times. Written as DNA, the CDR3 is TGTGCCAGCAGCACGGACGGGAACTATGGCTACACCTTC. It is translated as CASSTDGNYGYTF. The chain employs TRBV6-1 and TRBJ1-2; the D is unclear. The V gene lost 6 bases and the J gene lost 2 bases, with 10 bases spanning the gap. The CDR3 is made up of 13 amino acids. The germline V gene has CDR1 MNHNS and CDR2 SASEGT.

This clonotype turned up a few times. This chain connects TRBV18 to TRBJ2-7; no firm D call. This CDR3 spans 13 amino acids. Trimming shortened V by 5 bases and J by 3 bases, and 11 bases separated the two germline ends. From germline, CDR1 is KGHSH and CDR2 LQKENI. The DNA of the CDR3 is TGTGCCAGCTCAAGCAAGGAGATCTACGAGCAGTACTTC. This codes for CASSSKEIYEQYF.

This clonotype has ten or more counts. CDR3 nucleotide sequence: TGTGCCAGCAGCATGGTAGCGGGAGTTTACAATGAGCAGTTCTTC. This gives the protein CASSMVAGVYNEQFF. The V gene is TRBV7-3, the J gene TRBJ2-1; 9 bases are shared with TRBD2. The CDR3 contains 15 residues. Per the germline V gene, CDR1 is SGHTA and CDR2 is FQGTGA. With 5 bases clipped from V and 4 bases from J, the junction kept 6 bases outside the gene matches.

This clonotype was detected ten times or more. The chain uses TRBV28 and TRBJ2-1; D is possibly TRBD2 (5 bases). Germline-derived CDR1 and CDR2 are MDHEN and SYDVKM. Trimming left V 6 bases short and J 12 bases short, with 12 bases between. This CDR3 has 11 amino acids. The CDR3 bases are TGTGCCAGCAGGCACACTAGAGGGCAGTTCTTC. This sequence encodes CASRHTRGQFF.

The J gene is TRBJ2-3, the V gene TRBV6-5, with D possibly matching TRBD1 (6 bases). Trimming left V 2 bases short and J 6 bases short, with 18 bases between. Germline assignment: CDR1 MNHEY and CDR2 SVGAGI. This CDR3 region has 16 residues. The CDR3 here is CASSYEGVPPGDTQYF. CDR3 DNA sequence: TGTGCCAGCAGTTACGAGGGGGTCCCTCCCGGGGATACGCAGTATTTT.

Note on this clonotype: This may be a read error: a much more frequent sequence differs by one nucleotide. V is TRBV20-1 and J is TRBJ2-7, with D unresolved. The CDR3 covers 15 residues. Germline V gives CDR1 DFQATT, CDR2 SNEGSKA (reference sequence). The ends were cut back, 2 bases at V and 5 bases at J, with 19 bases in the middle. This chain's CDR3 is CSARSGLTSAHEQYF. In nucleotides, the CDR3 is TGCAGTGCTAGAAGTGGGTTGACCTCTGCTCACGAGCAGTACTTC.

This clonotype was observed a handful of times. The J gene is TRBJ1-5, the V gene TRBV4-3; TRBD1 matches at 7 bases. The junction had 3 bases not matched to a gene; V was cut back by 0 bases and J by 4 bases. The CDR3 covers 15 residues. Germline V gene sequence: CDR1 LGHNA, CDR2 YSLEER. Here the CDR3 reads CASSQDGQENQPQHF. The CDR3 nucleotides read TGCGCCAGCAGCCAAGACGGACAGGAAAATCAGCCCCAGCATTTT.

At least ten counts were recorded for this clonotype. This chain links TRBV29-1 with TRBJ2-2; a possible D gene is TRBD1 (6 bases). V lost 7 bases and J 4 bases, leaving 16 bases between the germline ends. The germline gives CDR1 SQVTM, CDR2 ANQGSEA. The CDR3 is 14 residues long. The CDR3 spells CSAWDTQPTGELFF. CDR3 DNA: TGCAGCGCTTGGGACACCCAGCCCACCGGGGAGCTGTTTTTT.

The genes are TRBV18 and TRBJ1-1; 7 nucleotides line up with TRBD1. Germline V gene sequence: CDR1 KGHSH, CDR2 LQKENI. With 1 base clipped from V and 7 bases from J, the junction kept 6 bases outside the gene matches. The CDR3 has 14 amino acids. In DNA form, the CDR3 reads TGTGCCAGCTCACCACTGGGGAGGGGGCTTGAAGCTTTCTTT. This gives the protein CASSPLGRGLEAFF.

The rearrangement links TRBV28 to TRBJ1-6; the D is unclear. With 6 bases removed from V and 0 bases from J, the gap between germline ends came to 9 bases. From germline, CDR1 is MDHEN and CDR2 SYDVKM. The CDR3 totals 15 residues. This chain's CDR3 is CASRPSSSYNSPLHF. CDR3 sequence (DNA): TGTGCCAGCAGACCATCTAGCTCCTATAATTCACCCCTCCACTTT.

As regards this clonotype: A much larger clone sits a single nucleotide away, making a read error possible. The chain joins TRBV7-2 to TRBJ2-5; 10 bases align to TRBD1. Germline V lookup: CDR1 SGHTA, CDR2 FQGNSA. This CDR3 region has 16 residues. The CDR3 loop is CASSLNRDRGKETQCF. Here the CDR3 DNA reads TGTGCCAGCAGCTTAAATCGGGACAGGGGTAAAGAGACCCAGTGCTTC. The complete variable domain, with remaining parts taken from reference TRBV7-2 and TRBJ2-5, reads GAGVSQSPSNKVTEKGKDVELRCDPISGHTALYWYRQSLGQGLEFLIYFQGNSAPDKSGLPSDRFSAERTGGSVSTLTIQRTQQEDSAVYLCASSLNRDRGKETQCFGPGTRLLVL.

The sample holds a few counts of this clonotype. A much more abundant neighbour one base away suggests this may be a read error. The CDR3 DNA follows: TGTGCCAGCAGTTGGGGGGGAGGGTCAACCCCCTACAATCAGCCCCAGCATTTT. This sequence encodes CASSWGGGSTPYNQPQHF. The chain is built from TRBV28 and TRBJ1-5, with D perhaps matching TRBD1 (5 bases). Trimming removed 4 bases at V and 3 bases at J, with 22 bases between. The CDR3 is 18 amino acids. The germline V gene has CDR1 MDHEN and CDR2 SYDVKM.

This clonotype was detected many times. The chain recombines TRBV12-3 or TRBV12-4 with TRBJ2-6; D not resolved. The CDR3 runs to 14 residues. V was clipped by 10 bases and J by 0 bases, with 10 bases between them. The CDR3 loop is CATTRFSGANVLTF. DNA for the CDR3: TGTGCCACCACCAGATTCTCTGGGGCCAACGTCCTGACTTTC.

This clonotype came up many times. The junction shows a germline mismatch at one end, possibly a read error. This rearrangement joins TRBV5-1 to TRBJ2-3, with D hard to call. Germline V lookup: CDR1 SGHRS, CDR2 YFSETQ. The CDR3 is 13 residues long. As DNA, the CDR3 is TGTGCCAGCAGCTTAGAGGGCACAGATACGCAGTATTTT. Encoded protein: CASSLEGTDTQYF.

This clonotype was seen ten or more times. V and J are TRBV3-1 and TRBJ1-6; maybe TRBD1 (5 bases). The CDR3 has 16 residues. The germline V and J ends were trimmed by 0 bases and 7 bases, with 13 bases remaining between them. The germline CDR1 and CDR2 sequences are LGHDT and YNNKEL (reference sequence). CDR3 amino acids: CASSQEVGAGNSPLHF. In nucleotides, the CDR3 is TGTGCCAGCAGCCAAGAAGTAGGGGCTGGGAATTCACCCCTCCACTTT. The full variable domain, in which reference TRBV3-1 and TRBJ1-6 provide the parts outside the CDR3, is DTAVSQTPKYLVTQMGNDKSIKCEQNLGHDTMYWYKQDSKKFLKIMFSYNNKELIINETVPNRFSPKSPDKAHLNLHINSLELGDSAVYFCASSQEVGAGNSPLHFGNGTRLTVT.

This clonotype was seen a few times. The gene calls are TRBV29-1 and TRBJ2-3; perhaps D is TRBD1 or TRBD2 (5 bases each). The CDR3 covers 14 residues. V was cut by 1 base and J by 2 bases, with 10 bases left in between. The germline V gene encodes CDR1 SQVTM and CDR2 ANQGSEA. DNA for the CDR3: TGCAGCGTTGAAGTGGGGCGGGCCACAGATACGCAGTATTTT. This codes for CSVEVGRATDTQYF.

This clonotype was found a few times. The rearrangement links TRBV5-4 to TRBJ1-1; D remains unclear. Germline CDR1 SGHNT, CDR2 YYREEE (reference sequence). The length of the CDR3 is 14 residues. The V end was cut by 0 bases, the J end by 6 bases, with 12 bases between. The CDR3 nucleotides are TGTGCCAGCAGCTTGGGGACGTATAAGGCTGAAGCTTTCTTT. Translation gives CASSLGTYKAEAFF.

This clonotype came up many times. This sequence joins TRBV12-3 or TRBV12-4 and TRBJ1-2, with 10 bases identical to TRBD1. The CDR3 is made up of 16 amino acids. Losses at the gene ends were 5 bases for V and 7 bases for J; bases not matched to a gene: 13. The DNA for the CDR3 is TGTGCCAGCAGTCTACTTAGGGACAGGGGTATTGGTGGCTACACCTTC. Encoded protein: CASSLLRDRGIGGYTF.